The 30 T cell receptor beta chains presented below share a single source sample, sequenced in a study of blood T cells in healthy people across ages. For the second PCR, which ran for about 6 to 12 cycles, a sample-barcoded 5' primer and a J-beta primer mix were used. Each CDR3 protein gets one entry after TCRdb re-called the 5' RACE reads with MiXCR. The sample holds more than 600,000 distinct CDR3 sequences, more than 20% seen once. The same specimen was also included in a second study, on T cells of mothers and their children.

Sequences were obtained from blood. The source is a boy between 10 and 17 years old in good health.

The chain recombines TRBV20-1 with TRBJ2-3; 11 nucleotides line up with TRBD2. Unmatched junction bases numbered 9, after V lost 0 bases and J lost 4 bases. CDR3 length equals 17 residues. The germline V gene encodes CDR1 DFQATT and CDR2 SNEGSKA (reference sequence). Here the CDR3 reads CSARDPQTSGNADTQYF. In DNA, the CDR3 is TGCAGTGCTAGAGATCCCCAGACTAGCGGGAATGCAGATACGCAGTATTTT.

The rearrangement joins TRBV19 to TRBJ2-2; tentatively, D is TRBD2 (5 bases). The CDR3 totals 17 residues. Germline assignment: CDR1 LNHDA and CDR2 SQIVND (reference sequence). V lost 7 bases to trimming and J lost 4 bases, with 22 bases between them. The CDR3 bases are TGTGCCAGTACCTCACTACGGGGAATTAGGGTCACCGGGGAGCTGTTTTTT. It codes for CASTSLRGIRVTGELFF.

The chain recombines TRBV29-1 with TRBJ2-1; D is unresolved. The CDR3 runs to 10 residues. Germline CDR1 and CDR2: SQVTM and ANQGSEA. V lost 4 bases and J 8 bases, leaving 6 bases between the germline ends. CDR3 nucleotides: TGCAGCGTTGTTTGGCATGAGCAGTTCTTC. It is translated as CSVVWHEQFF.

The CDR3 nucleotides are TGTGCCAGCAGCGGCAAGAGGGACTCCCCGCTCTCCTACGAGCAGTACTTC. It yields the protein CASSGKRDSPLSYEQYF. The rearrangement links TRBV7-6 to TRBJ2-5, with a tentative D call TRBD2 (6 bases). Gene TRBJ2-7 matches the end of the DNA better, so the J call may be wrong. The V gene's germline CDR1 is SGHVS and CDR2 FNYEAQ. The CDR3 is 17 amino acids.

V gene TRBV28 combines with J gene TRBJ2-5; a possible D gene is TRBD1 (6 bases). The closer fit of TRBJ2-7 to the DNA end suggests the J call may be wrong. CDR1 and CDR2 (germline): MDHEN, SYDVKM. This CDR3 has 14 amino acids. In DNA, the CDR3 is TGTGCCAGCAGGACCCGGGACACCGTCTACGAGCAGTACTTC. Its protein product is CASRTRDTVYEQYF.

The chain recombines TRBV27 with TRBJ1-5; TRBD1 is a possible D gene (6 bases). The CDR3 is 14 residues long. V was pared by 2 bases and J by 5 bases, with 10 bases between. Germline lookup yields CDR1 MNHEY and CDR2 SMNVEV (reference sequence). The CDR3 sequence is CASSLAGVHQPQHF. The CDR3 nucleotides read TGTGCCAGCAGTTTAGCAGGGGTCCATCAGCCCCAGCATTTT.

DNA of the CDR3: TGTGCTAGTGGAGCCCGGGACGGTCGACCCCTCCACTTT. Its protein is CASGARDGRPLHF. This sequence joins TRBV12-5 and TRBJ1-6; the D gene is possibly TRBD1 (5 bases). The CDR3 extends over 13 amino acids. The germline V and J ends were trimmed by 6 bases and 12 bases, with 15 bases remaining between them. Per germline, CDR1 LGHNT and CDR2 FRNRAP.

This clonotype was recorded a few times. This rearrangement joins TRBV6-1 to TRBJ2-1; D is possibly TRBD1 or TRBD2 (6 bases each). CDR3 size: 12 residues. From germline, CDR1 is MNHNS and CDR2 SASEGT. Trimming left V 7 bases short and J 9 bases short, with 13 bases between. Here the CDR3 DNA reads TGTGCCAGCAAAAGGGGGGTCGCTGAGCAGTTCTTC. Protein: CASKRGVAEQFF.

This clonotype was counted at least ten times. The J gene is TRBJ2-3, the V gene TRBV28; D is unclear. V gave up 7 bases and J gave up 5 bases, with 13 bases separating them. The CDR3 is 13 amino acids. Germline CDR1 MDHEN, CDR2 SYDVKM. In DNA, the CDR3 is TGTGCCAGCATGGTTAGGGTTAGAGATACGCAGTATTTT. Its translation: CASMVRVRDTQYF.

In nucleotides, the CDR3 is TGCAGTGCTAGCCCCTCACAGGGGGGATACAATGAGCAGTTCTTC. It translates to CSASPSQGGYNEQFF. This sequence joins TRBV20-1 and TRBJ2-1, with 8 nucleotides matching TRBD1. Trimming took 3 bases from V and 4 from J; bases not matched to a gene: 8. Germline lookup yields CDR1 DFQATT and CDR2 SNEGSKA (reference sequence). The CDR3 has 15 amino acids.

The table lists this clonotype with a few counts. The germline gene is not matched at one end of the junction; a read error may be the cause. The J gene is TRBJ2-7, the V gene TRBV29-1; D not certain. The CDR3 length is 12 residues. Germline V gene data show CDR1 as SQVTM and CDR2 as ANQGSEA. CDR3 bases: TGCAGCGTTGAAGATGCCTCCCACGAGCAGTACTTC. It is translated as CSVEDASHEQYF.

This chain links TRBV12-3 or TRBV12-4 with TRBJ2-5, with 7 nucleotides matching TRBD2. The J call is doubtful: the DNA matches TRBJ2-1 better. This CDR3 comprises 12 residues. The CDR3 DNA sequence: TGTGCCAGCAGAACTAGCGTCAATGAGCAGTTCTTC. As protein: CASRTSVNEQFF.

This rearrangement joins TRBV12-3 or TRBV12-4 to TRBJ1-4, with 9 positions matching TRBD1. The CDR3 has 16 amino acids. Losses at the gene ends were 1 base for V and 6 bases for J; bases not matched to a gene: 6. The CDR3 region is CASSLGGTGSDEKLFF. CDR3 DNA sequence: TGTGCCAGCAGTTTAGGGGGGACAGGGTCGGATGAAAAACTGTTTTTT.

The sample holds a few counts of this clonotype. V and J are TRBV5-1 and TRBJ2-1, with TRBD2 as a possible D gene (6 bases). The DNA end is more similar to TRBJ2-7, so the J call may be wrong. The CDR3 has 12 amino acids. The V gene's germline CDR1 is SGHRS and CDR2 YFSETQ. The DNA of the CDR3 is TGCGCCAGCAGCTTGCCCGGAGGGCGACAGTACTTC. Its translation is CASSLPGGRQYF.

The chain has TRBV7-9 and TRBJ2-5; D is uncertain. Trimming left V 4 bases short and J 4 bases short, with 10 bases between. The CDR3 is 13 residues long. Germline assignment: CDR1 SEHNR and CDR2 FQNEAQ (reference sequence). CDR3 in DNA: TGTGCCAGCAGCTACGCATCATCAGAGACCCAGTACTTC. Protein: CASSYASSETQYF.

The chain links TRBV12-3 or TRBV12-4 to TRBJ1-1; D possibly corresponds to TRBD1 (6 bases). The CDR3 sequence is 13 residues long. Between the trimmed V and J ends, which lost 5 bases and 6 bases, there was a span of 13 bases. CDR3 in amino acids: CASSLTEGAEAFF. As DNA, the CDR3 is TGTGCCAGCAGTCTGACAGAGGGGGCTGAAGCTTTCTTT.

This clonotype was detected only once. The chain links TRBV7-2 to TRBJ2-4; no reliable D call. V dropped 2 bases and J dropped 7 bases, with 6 bases sitting between them. CDR1 and CDR2 (germline): SGHTA, FQGNSA. There are 12 residues in the CDR3. The CDR3 here is CASSLNPNIQYF. The CDR3 nucleotides are TGTGCCAGCAGCTTAAACCCGAACATTCAGTACTTC.

The V and J genes are TRBV20-1 and TRBJ2-7, with D tentatively TRBD2 (5 bases). The better agreement between TRBJ2-1 and the DNA end casts doubt on the J call. CDR1 and CDR2 (germline): DFQATT, SNEGSKA (reference sequence). The CDR3 runs to 16 residues. CDR3 bases: TGCAGTGCTAGGGTTAAGGTCGGGGTTCACTACAATGAGCAGTTCTTC. Translation: CSARVKVGVHYNEQFF.

The chain's CDR3 is CASSYSSTATNEKLFF. The DNA of the CDR3 is TGTGCCAGCAGTTACTCTTCGACAGCAACTAATGAAAAACTGTTTTTT. This sequence joins TRBV6-5 and TRBJ1-4, with D possibly being TRBD1 (5 bases). Looked up from germline, CDR1 is MNHEY and CDR2 is SVGAGI. The CDR3 covers 16 residues. The ends were cut back, 0 bases at V and 0 bases at J, with 8 bases in the middle.

In the case of this clonotype: At one end the junction does not follow the germline gene, possibly because of a read error. The CDR3 is CASSMSVNTETFF. CDR3 in DNA: TGTGCCAGTAGTATGAGTGTGAACACTGAAACTTTCTTT. The chain joins TRBV19 to TRBJ1-1; D not certain. CDR3 length equals 13 residues. Germline loops: CDR1 LNHDA, CDR2 SQIVND (reference sequence).

The chain combines TRBV6-2 or TRBV6-3 with TRBJ2-7; possibly TRBD1 for D (6 bases). There are 15 residues in the CDR3. Germline-derived CDR1 and CDR2 are MNHEY and SVGEGT. V was trimmed by 6 bases and J by 1 base, leaving 16 bases between them. The CDR3, as DNA: TGTGCCAGCAGACGCTTGGCAGGGGTGTCCTACGAGCAGTACTTC. It yields the protein CASRRLAGVSYEQYF.

The chain has TRBV27 and TRBJ2-3; the D gene is possibly TRBD1 (6 bases). The CDR3 contains 14 residues. Per the germline V gene, CDR1 is MNHEY and CDR2 is SMNVEV (reference sequence). V lost 4 bases and J lost 4, with 12 bases in between. This CDR3 is CASSSQGLPDTQYF. The CDR3 DNA is TGTGCCAGCAGTTCTCAGGGGCTCCCAGATACGCAGTATTTT.

The chain recombines TRBV20-1 with TRBJ2-7; D ambiguous. The J call could be wrong; TRBJ2-1 is a better fit for the DNA end. The CDR3 is 13 amino acids. Germline values: CDR1 DFQATT, CDR2 SNEGSKA (reference sequence). CDR3 bases: TGCAGTGCTAGAGTCCCGCTTGGGAATGAGCAGTTCTTC. Residues: CSARVPLGNEQFF.

CDR3 loop: CSANPGPTYEQYF. Here the CDR3 DNA reads TGCAGTGCTAACCCAGGACCTACCTACGAGCAGTACTTC. This chain links TRBV20-1 with TRBJ2-7; D remains ambiguous. V was shortened by 4 bases and J by 2 bases, with 12 bases between the two germline ends. Germline V gives CDR1 DFQATT, CDR2 SNEGSKA (reference sequence). The CDR3 has 13 residues.

This clonotype has just a few counts. The rearrangement links TRBV3-1 to TRBJ2-5; TRBD1 or TRBD2 may be the D gene (6 bases each). Germline-derived CDR1 and CDR2 are LGHDT and YNNKEL (reference sequence). Trimming stripped 3 bases from V and 4 bases from J, with 15 bases between. The CDR3 covers 15 residues. The CDR3 coding sequence is TGTGCCAGCAGCCAGGAGGGGGACGTTGGAGAGACCCAGTACTTC. Encoded protein: CASSQEGDVGETQYF.

The table lists this clonotype with a few counts. V gene TRBV7-6 combines with J gene TRBJ2-7; tentatively, D is TRBD1 (5 bases). Germline CDR1 reads SGHVS; CDR2 reads FNYEAQ. V lost 5 bases, J lost 1 base, and 15 bases lay in between. The CDR3 extends over 15 amino acids. CDR3 residues: CASSPAGLSSYEQYF. CDR3 nucleotides: TGTGCCAGCAGCCCCGCAGGGTTGTCTTCCTACGAGCAGTACTTC.

The V call is TRBV10-3, the J call TRBJ2-2, with 7 bases lining up with TRBD1. In germline, CDR1 is ENHRY, CDR2 SYGVKD. V trimming: 7 bases; J trimming: 6 bases; junction bases outside the gene matches: 8. The CDR3 is 14 residues long. DNA for the CDR3: TGTGCCATCACCGTGGGACAGCCCCCCGGGGAGCTGTTTTTT. This encodes CAITVGQPPGELFF.

The rearrangement joins TRBV15 to TRBJ2-3; perhaps TRBD2 as D (5 bases). Germline CDR1 and CDR2: LNHNV and YYDKDF (reference sequence). Trimming took off 3 bases at V and 2 bases at J, with 12 bases between the two ends. The CDR3 contains 15 residues. The CDR3 region has the DNA TGTGCCACCAGCAGGGAAACCGGGGACACAGATACGCAGTATTTT. This codes for CATSRETGDTDTQYF.

The rearrangement links TRBV6-5 to TRBJ1-1, with 7 bases that match TRBD1. The CDR3 sequence is 14 residues long. J was trimmed by 6 bases and V by 0 bases; bases with no gene match: 4. The germline V gene encodes CDR1 MNHEY and CDR2 SVGAGI. CDR3 nucleotide sequence: TGTGCCAGCAGTTACTCTTCTGGGACAGCTGAAGCTTTCTTT. Translated: CASSYSSGTAEAFF.

Points on this clonotype: One end of the junction is discordant with germline, which a read error may explain. J is TRBJ2-4 and V is TRBV6-6; 9 bases fit TRBD2. The CDR3 contains 16 residues. From germline, CDR1 is MNHNY and CDR2 SVGAGI (reference sequence). The CDR3 here is CTSSSGTSLAKNIQYF. The CDR3 coding sequence is TGTACCAGCAGTTCCGGGACTAGCTTGGCCAAAAACATTCAGTACTTC.